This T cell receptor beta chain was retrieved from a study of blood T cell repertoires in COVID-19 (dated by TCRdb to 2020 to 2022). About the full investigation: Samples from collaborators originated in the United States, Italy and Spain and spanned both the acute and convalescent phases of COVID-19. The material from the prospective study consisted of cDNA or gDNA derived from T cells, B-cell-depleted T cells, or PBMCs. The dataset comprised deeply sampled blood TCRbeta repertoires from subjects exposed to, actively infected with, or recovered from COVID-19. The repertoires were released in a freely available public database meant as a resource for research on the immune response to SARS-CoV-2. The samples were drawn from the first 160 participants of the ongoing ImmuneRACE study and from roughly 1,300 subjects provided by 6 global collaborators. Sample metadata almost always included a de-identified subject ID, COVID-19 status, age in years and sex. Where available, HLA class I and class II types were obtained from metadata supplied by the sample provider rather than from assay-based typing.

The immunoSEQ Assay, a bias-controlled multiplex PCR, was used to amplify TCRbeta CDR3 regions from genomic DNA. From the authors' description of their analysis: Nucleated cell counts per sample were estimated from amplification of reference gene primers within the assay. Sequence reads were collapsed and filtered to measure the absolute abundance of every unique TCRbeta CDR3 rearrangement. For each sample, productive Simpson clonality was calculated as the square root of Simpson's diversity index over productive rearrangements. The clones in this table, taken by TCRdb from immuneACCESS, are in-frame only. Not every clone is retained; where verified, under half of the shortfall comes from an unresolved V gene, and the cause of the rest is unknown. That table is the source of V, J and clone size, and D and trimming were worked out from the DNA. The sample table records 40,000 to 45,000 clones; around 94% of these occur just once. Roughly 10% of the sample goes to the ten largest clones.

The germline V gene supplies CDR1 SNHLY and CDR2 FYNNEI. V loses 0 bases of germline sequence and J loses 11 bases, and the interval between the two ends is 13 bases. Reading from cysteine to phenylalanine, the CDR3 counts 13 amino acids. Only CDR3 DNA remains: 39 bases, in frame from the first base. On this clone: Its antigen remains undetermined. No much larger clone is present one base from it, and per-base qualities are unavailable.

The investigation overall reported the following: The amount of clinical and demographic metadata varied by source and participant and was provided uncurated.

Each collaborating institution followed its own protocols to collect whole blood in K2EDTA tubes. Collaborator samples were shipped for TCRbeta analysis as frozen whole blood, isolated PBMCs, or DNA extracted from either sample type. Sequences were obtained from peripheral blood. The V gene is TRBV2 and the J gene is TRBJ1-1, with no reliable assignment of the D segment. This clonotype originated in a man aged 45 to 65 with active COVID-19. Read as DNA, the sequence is TGTGCCAGCAGTGAAGCGCCCGGACTTAGGGCTTTCTTT. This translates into CASSEAPGLRAFF.